This T cell receptor beta chain was observed in a study of T-cell memory formation after mild COVID-19. General study points: The study detected some responding clones in pre-infection memory, suggesting cross-reactive memory joined. The SARS-CoV-2 specificity of second-wave clones reaching peak at day 37 remained unverified. The study found balanced CD4/CD8 in clones contracting day 15 to 85 and a CD4+ lean in later expanders.

TCRdb reprocessed the 5' RACE reads via MiXCR and lists one record per CDR3 protein. The sample has over 400,000 distinct CDR3 sequences; about a quarter are singletons. Germline values: CDR1 SGHTA, CDR2 FQGNSA. Between the trimmed V and J ends, which lost 4 bases and 8 bases, there was a span of 8 bases. CDR3 length: 11 residues. In the case of this clonotype: Its antigen is still unknown.

V gene TRBV7-2 combines with J gene TRBJ2-5; D is unclear. The receptor was derived from an adult woman who had mild COVID-19 (a few samples of this study predate the infection). Cell type and time point are not known. Sequenced sample: PBMCs or a T cell subset sorted from them (not recorded which). The CDR3 sequence is CASSSINTQYF. In nucleotides, the CDR3 is TGTGCCAGCAGCTCCATTAACACCCAGTACTTC.